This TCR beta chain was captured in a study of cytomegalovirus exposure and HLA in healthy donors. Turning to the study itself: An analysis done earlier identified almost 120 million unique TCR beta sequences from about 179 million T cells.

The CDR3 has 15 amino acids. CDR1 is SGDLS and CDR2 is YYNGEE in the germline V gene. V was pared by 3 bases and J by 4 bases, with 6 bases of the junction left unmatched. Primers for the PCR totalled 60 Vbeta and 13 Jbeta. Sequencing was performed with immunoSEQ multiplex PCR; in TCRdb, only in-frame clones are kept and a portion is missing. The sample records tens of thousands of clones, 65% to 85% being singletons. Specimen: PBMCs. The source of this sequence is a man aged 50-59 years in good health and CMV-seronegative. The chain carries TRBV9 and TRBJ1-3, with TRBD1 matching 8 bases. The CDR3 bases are TGTGCCAGCAGCGCATCCAGGGGGCTGGGAAACACCATATATTTT. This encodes CASSASRGLGNTIYF.